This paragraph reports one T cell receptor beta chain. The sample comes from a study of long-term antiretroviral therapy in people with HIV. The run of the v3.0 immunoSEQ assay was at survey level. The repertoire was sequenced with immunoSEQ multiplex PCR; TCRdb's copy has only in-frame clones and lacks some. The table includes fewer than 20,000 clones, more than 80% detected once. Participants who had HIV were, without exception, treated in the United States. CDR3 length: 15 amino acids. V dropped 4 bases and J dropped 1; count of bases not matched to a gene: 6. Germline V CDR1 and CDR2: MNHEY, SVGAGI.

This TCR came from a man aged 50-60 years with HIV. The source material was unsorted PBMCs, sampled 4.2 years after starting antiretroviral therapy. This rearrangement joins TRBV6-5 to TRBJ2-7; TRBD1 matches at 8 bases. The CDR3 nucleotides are TGTGCCAGCAGTTTCCACGGACAGGGATCCTACGAGCAGTACTTC. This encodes CASSFHGQGSYEQYF.